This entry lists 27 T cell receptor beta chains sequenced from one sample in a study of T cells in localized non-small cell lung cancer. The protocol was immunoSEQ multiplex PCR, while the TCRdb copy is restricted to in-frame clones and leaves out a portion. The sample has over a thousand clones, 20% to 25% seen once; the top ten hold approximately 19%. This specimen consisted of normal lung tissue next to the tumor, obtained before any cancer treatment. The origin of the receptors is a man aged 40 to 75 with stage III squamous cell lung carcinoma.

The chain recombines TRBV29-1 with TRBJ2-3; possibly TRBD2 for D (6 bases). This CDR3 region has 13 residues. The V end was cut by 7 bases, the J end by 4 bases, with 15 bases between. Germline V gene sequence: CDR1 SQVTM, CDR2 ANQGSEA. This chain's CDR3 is CSAVGGSADTQYF. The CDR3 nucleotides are TGCAGCGCAGTCGGGGGTAGTGCAGATACGCAGTATTTT.

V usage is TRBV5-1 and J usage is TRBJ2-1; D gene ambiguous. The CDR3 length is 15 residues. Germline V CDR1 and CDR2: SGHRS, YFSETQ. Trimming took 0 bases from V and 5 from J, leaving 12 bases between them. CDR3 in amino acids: CASSLAFQPNNEQFF. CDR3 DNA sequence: TGCGCCAGCAGCTTGGCGTTCCAACCAAACAATGAGCAGTTCTTC.

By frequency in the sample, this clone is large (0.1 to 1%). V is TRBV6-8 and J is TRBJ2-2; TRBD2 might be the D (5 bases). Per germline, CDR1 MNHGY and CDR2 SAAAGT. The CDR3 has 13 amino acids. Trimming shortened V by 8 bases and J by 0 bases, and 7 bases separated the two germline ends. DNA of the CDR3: TGTGCCAGCTCACTAGCGAACACCGGGGAGCTGTTTTTT. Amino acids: CASSLANTGELFF.

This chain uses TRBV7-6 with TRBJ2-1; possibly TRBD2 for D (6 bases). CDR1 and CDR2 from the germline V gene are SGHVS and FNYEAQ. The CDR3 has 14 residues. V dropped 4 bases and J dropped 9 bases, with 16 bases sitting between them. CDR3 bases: TGTGCCAGCAGCTGGAGGGAAATGGGTGGTGAGCAGTTCTTC. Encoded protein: CASSWREMGGEQFF.

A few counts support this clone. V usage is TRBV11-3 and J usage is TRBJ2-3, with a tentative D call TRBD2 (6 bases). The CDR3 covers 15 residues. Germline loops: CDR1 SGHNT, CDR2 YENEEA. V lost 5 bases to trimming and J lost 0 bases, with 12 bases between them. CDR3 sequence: CASSQFSGSTDTQYF. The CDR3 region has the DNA TGTGCCAGCAGCCAATTTAGCGGAAGCACAGATACGCAGTATTTT.

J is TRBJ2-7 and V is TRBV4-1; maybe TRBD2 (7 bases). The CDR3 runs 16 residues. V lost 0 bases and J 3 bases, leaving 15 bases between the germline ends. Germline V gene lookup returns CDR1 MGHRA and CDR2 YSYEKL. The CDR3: CASSQDRRGGNYEQYF. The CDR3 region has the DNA TGCGCCAGCAGCCAAGATCGGAGGGGGGGAAACTACGAGCAGTACTTC.

CDR3 coding DNA: TGCAGCGTTGAGACTGGTAGTGCAGATACGCAGTATTTT. Its protein is CSVETGSADTQYF. The J gene is TRBJ2-3, the V gene TRBV29-1, with D unclear. Trimming took off 3 bases at V and 4 bases at J, with 11 bases between the two ends. Germline V gene lookup returns CDR1 SQVTM and CDR2 ANQGSEA. The CDR3 has 13 residues.

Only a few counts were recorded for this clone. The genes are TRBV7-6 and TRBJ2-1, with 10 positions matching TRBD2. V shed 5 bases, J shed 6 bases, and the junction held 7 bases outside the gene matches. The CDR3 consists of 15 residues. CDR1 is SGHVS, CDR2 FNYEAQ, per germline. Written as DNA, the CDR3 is TGTGCCAGCAGCGAGCGGGGGGGCCTAAGCAATGAGCAGTTCTTC. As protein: CASSERGGLSNEQFF.

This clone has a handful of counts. The CDR3 DNA sequence: TGCGCCAGCAGCCGCCTAGCGCTGACTAGCACAGATACGCAGTATTTT. It translates to CASSRLALTSTDTQYF. V is TRBV5-1 and J is TRBJ2-3; possible D gene TRBD2, 6 bases. Germline CDR1 reads SGHRS; CDR2 reads YFSETQ. V gave up 4 bases and J gave up 0 bases, with 15 bases separating them. The CDR3 extends over 16 amino acids.

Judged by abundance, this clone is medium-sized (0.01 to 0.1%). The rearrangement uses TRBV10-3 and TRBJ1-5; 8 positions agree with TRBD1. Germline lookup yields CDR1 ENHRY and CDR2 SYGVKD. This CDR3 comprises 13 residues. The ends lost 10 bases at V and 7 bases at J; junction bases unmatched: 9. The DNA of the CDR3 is TGTGCCAGCTCTCAGGGGGCGAGCCAGCCCCAGCATTTT. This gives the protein CASSQGASQPQHF.

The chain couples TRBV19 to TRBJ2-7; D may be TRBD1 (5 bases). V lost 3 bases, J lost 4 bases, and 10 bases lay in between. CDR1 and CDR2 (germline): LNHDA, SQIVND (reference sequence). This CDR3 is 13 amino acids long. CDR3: CASSIGQGYEQYF. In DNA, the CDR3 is TGTGCCAGTAGTATCGGTCAGGGTTACGAGCAGTACTTC.

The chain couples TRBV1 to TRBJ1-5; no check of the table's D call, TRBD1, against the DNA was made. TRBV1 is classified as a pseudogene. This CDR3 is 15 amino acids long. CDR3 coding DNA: TGCGCCAGCAGCCAGGCAGGGGCGCCGAGTCAGCCCCAGCATTTT. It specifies CASSQAGAPSQPQHF.

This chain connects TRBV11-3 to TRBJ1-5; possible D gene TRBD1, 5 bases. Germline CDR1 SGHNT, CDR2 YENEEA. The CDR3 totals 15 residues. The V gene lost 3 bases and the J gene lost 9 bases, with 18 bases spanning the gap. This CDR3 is CASSLDGGVVRPQHF. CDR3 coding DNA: TGTGCCAGCAGCTTGGATGGGGGGGTCGTTCGGCCCCAGCATTTT.

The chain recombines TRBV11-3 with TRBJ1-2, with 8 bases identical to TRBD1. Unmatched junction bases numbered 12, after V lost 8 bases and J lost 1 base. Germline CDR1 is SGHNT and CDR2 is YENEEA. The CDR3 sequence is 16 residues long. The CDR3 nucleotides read TGTGCCAGCGCCGTACGACAGGGGAATTTTAACTATGGCTACACCTTC. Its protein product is CASAVRQGNFNYGYTF.

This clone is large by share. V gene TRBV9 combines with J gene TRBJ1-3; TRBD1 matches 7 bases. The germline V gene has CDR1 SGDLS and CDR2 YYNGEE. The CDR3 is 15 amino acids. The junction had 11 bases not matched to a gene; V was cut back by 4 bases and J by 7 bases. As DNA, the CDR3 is TGTGCCAGCAGCTTAACGGGACCAGGGGGGAACACCATATATTTT. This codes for CASSLTGPGGNTIYF.

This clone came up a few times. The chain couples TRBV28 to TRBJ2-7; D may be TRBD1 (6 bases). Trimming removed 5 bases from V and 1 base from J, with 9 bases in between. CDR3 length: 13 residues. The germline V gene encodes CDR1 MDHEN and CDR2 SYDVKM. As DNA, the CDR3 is TGTGCCAGCAGTAACAGGGATTCCTACGAGCAGTACTTC. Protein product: CASSNRDSYEQYF.

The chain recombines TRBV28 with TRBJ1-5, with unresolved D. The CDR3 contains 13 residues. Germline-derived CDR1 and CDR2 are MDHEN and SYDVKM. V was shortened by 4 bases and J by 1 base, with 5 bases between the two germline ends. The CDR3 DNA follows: TGTGCCAGCAGTTGGGAAAGCAATCAGCCCCAGCATTTT. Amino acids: CASSWESNQPQHF.

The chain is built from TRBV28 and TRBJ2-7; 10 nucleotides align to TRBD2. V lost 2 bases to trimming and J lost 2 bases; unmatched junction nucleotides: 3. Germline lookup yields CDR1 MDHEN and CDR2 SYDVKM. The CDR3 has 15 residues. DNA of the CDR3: TGTGCCAGCAGTTTACATAGCGGGAGGACCTACGAGCAGTACTTC. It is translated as CASSLHSGRTYEQYF.

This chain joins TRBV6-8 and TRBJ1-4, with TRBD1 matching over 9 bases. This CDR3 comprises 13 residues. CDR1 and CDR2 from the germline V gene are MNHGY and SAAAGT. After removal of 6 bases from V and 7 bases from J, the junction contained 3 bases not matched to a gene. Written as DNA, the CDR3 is TGTGCCAGCAGAAGGGACAGGGTTGAAAAACTGTTTTTT. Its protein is CASRRDRVEKLFF.

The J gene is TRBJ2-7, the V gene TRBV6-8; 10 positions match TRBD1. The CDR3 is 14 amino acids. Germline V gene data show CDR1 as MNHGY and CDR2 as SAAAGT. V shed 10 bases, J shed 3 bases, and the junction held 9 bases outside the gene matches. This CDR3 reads CAISTGTGDYEQYF. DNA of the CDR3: TGTGCCATCAGCACCGGGACAGGGGACTACGAGCAGTACTTC.

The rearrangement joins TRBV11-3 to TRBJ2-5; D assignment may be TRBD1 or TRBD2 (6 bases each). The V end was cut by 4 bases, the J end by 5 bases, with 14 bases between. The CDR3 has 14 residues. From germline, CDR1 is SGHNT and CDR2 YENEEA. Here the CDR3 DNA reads TGTGCCAGCAGCTCTACCGTGGGGGGCGAGACCCAGTACTTC. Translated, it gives CASSSTVGGETQYF.

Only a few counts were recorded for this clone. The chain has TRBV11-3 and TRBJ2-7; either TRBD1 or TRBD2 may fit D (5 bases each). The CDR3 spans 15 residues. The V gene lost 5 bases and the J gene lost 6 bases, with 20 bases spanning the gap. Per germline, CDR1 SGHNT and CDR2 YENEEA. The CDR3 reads CASSQVDRSGLEQYF. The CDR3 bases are TGTGCCAGCAGCCAAGTAGATCGCTCGGGGCTCGAGCAGTACTTC.

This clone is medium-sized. The CDR3 sequence is CASSYLAGGTYNEQFF. The CDR3 DNA follows: TGTGCCAGCAGTTATCTAGCGGGGGGCACCTACAATGAGCAGTTCTTC. The chain carries TRBV11-3 and TRBJ2-1; TRBD2 matches at 11 bases. Germline CDR1 SGHNT, CDR2 YENEEA. This CDR3 has 16 residues. J lost 2 bases, V lost 6 bases, and 6 bases had no gene match.

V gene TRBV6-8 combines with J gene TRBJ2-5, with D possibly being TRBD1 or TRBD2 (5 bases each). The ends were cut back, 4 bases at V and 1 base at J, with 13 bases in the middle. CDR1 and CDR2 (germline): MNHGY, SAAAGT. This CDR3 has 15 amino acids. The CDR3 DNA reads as TGTGCCAGCAGTTCCTTGAATGGGGGCCAAGAGACCCAGTACTTC. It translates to CASSSLNGGQETQYF.

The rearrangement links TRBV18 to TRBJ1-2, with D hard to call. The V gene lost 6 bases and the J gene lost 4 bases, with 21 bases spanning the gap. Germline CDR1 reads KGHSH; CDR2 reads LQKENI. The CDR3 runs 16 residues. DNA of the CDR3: TGTGCCAGCTCTGAATCCGACGTAGGCGGTGGCTATGGCTACACCTTC. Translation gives CASSESDVGGGYGYTF.

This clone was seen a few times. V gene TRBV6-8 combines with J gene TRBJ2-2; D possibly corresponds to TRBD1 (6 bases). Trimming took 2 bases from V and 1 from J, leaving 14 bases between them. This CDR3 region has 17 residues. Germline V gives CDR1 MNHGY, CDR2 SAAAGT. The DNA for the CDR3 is TGTGCCAGCAGTTACGACAGGTCGGATCAGAACACCGGGGAGCTGTTTTTT. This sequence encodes CASSYDRSDQNTGELFF.

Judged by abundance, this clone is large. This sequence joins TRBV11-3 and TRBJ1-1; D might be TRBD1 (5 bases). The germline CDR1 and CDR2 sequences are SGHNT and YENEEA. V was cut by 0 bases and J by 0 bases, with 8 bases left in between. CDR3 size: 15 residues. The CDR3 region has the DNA TGTGCCAGCAGCTTAGAGACAGACCTGAACACTGAAGCTTTCTTT. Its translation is CASSLETDLNTEAFF.